These T cell receptor beta chains were read from a single sample in a study of vaccination and CD4 T cells after COVID-19. The antigens of these receptors remain unknown. Via MiXCR, TCRdb re-called the PCR reads, giving one row per CDR3 protein. The sample includes some 16,000 distinct CDR3 sequences, around 53% seen only once; the top ten take 10%. Sample: CD4+ T cells from blood, cultured in vitro. The receptor set was obtained from a human donor who had recovered from COVID-19. Each CDR3 is given with its conserved first and last residue. The D gene is left open where the match is weak. The listing skips clone size in some rows; elsewhere it reads once, few, many or a size class.

D: -; J: TRBJ1-1; size: once; V: TRBV18; CDR3: CASSRLQAVNTEAFF; DNA: TGTGCCAGCTCACGACTACAGGCGGTGAACACTGAAGCTTTCTTT
D: TRBD1; J: TRBJ2-2; size: -; V: TRBV6-5; CDR3: CASSLTGQGVTGELFF; DNA: TGTGCCAGCAGTTTGACCGGACAGGGTGTTACCGGGGAGCTGTTTTTT
D: TRBD2; J: TRBJ2-2; size: -; V: TRBV2; CDR3: CASRIAGGPKSGELFF; DNA: TGTGCCAGCAGGATAGCGGGAGGGCCGAAGTCCGGGGAGCTGTTTTTT
D: TRBD1; J: TRBJ1-6; size: -; V: TRBV5-4; CDR3: CASSLGQGASNSPLHF; DNA: TGTGCCAGCAGCTTGGGACAGGGGGCGAGTAATTCACCCCTCCACTTT
D: TRBD1; J: TRBJ2-1; size: -; V: TRBV6-2/TRBV6-3; CDR3: CASSTPNRGSSYNEQFF; DNA: TGTGCCAGCAGTACTCCGAACAGGGGGAGCTCCTACAATGAGCAGTTCTTC
D: -; J: TRBJ1-6; size: -; V: TRBV6-1; CDR3: CASSPEGFSSYNSPLHF; DNA: TGTGCCAGCAGTCCGGAGGGGTTTAGCTCCTATAATTCACCCCTCCACTTT
D: TRBD1; J: TRBJ2-2; size: -; V: TRBV10-2; CDR3: CASRPVWGTANTGELFF; DNA: TGCGCCAGCAGGCCGGTATGGGGGACAGCGAACACCGGGGAGCTGTTTTTT
D: -; J: TRBJ2-3; size: -; V: TRBV7-2; CDR3: CASSHFLGPSTDTQYF; DNA: TGTGCCAGCAGCCATTTCTTGGGGCCCAGCACAGATACGCAGTATTTT
D: -; J: TRBJ1-6; size: -; V: TRBV20-1; CDR3: CSANRLVSDNSPLHF; DNA: TGCAGTGCCAACAGACTGGTCTCCGATAATTCACCCCTCCACTTT
D: -; J: TRBJ1-6; size: few; V: TRBV7-3; CDR3: CASSLSGNSPLHF; DNA: TGTGCCAGCAGCTTAAGCGGGAATTCACCCCTCCACTTT
D: TRBD1; J: TRBJ1-1; size: -; V: TRBV9; CDR3: CASSVGDRRNTEAFF; DNA: TGTGCCAGCAGCGTAGGGGACAGGAGAAACACTGAAGCTTTCTTT
D: TRBD2; J: TRBJ2-5; size: few; V: TRBV7-9; CDR3: CASSLFGLADQETQYF; DNA: TGTGCCAGCAGCTTATTTGGACTAGCGGATCAAGAGACCCAGTACTTC
D: TRBD2; J: TRBJ2-7; size: -; V: TRBV4-1; CDR3: CASSQDWIAGGVNSYEQYF; DNA: TGCGCCAGCAGCCAAGATTGGATAGCGGGAGGTGTGAACTCCTACGAGCAGTACTTC
D: TRBD1; J: TRBJ2-6; size: -; V: TRBV11-3; CDR3: CASSLGQGSGANVLTF; DNA: TGTGCCAGCAGCTTAGGACAGGGCTCAGGGGCCAACGTCCTGACTTTC
D: -; J: TRBJ2-1; size: -; V: TRBV24-1; CDR3: CATSDLMALPDSMGLKYNEQFF; DNA: TGTGCCACCAGTGATTTGATGGCTCTACCAGATTCAATGGGGCTTAAATACAATGAGCAGTTCTTC
D: TRBD1; J: TRBJ1-5; size: -; V: TRBV20-1; CDR3: CSAREPGQGHSNQPQHF; DNA: TGCAGTGCTAGAGAGCCGGGACAGGGCCATAGCAATCAGCCCCAGCATTTT